Given below is one T cell receptor beta chain in context. Its cognate antigen is unknown. The CDR3 is made up of 12 amino acids. Germline V gives CDR1 MNHNS, CDR2 SASEGT. Trimming took 6 bases from V and 6 from J; bases not matched to a gene: 4. The data belong to a study of shared clonotypes between healthy human individuals. Study-wide findings and caveats: Compared with clonotypes that all four donors shared, non-shared clonotypes had lower generation probabilities. Rarefaction demonstrated incomplete sorted-subset sequencing despite large depth.

Only in-frame clones appear in the TCRdb table, and some are missing; sequencing was by immunoSEQ multiplex PCR. This table has over 2 million clones, 85% to 95% appearing once. V is TRBV6-1 and J is TRBJ1-1; 7 bases fit TRBD1. This receptor was identified in a man between 18 and 35 years old in good health. The sequencing input was naive CD4+ T cells sorted from blood. Specified subset: CD45RA+ positively selected. Written as DNA, the CDR3 is TGTGCCAGCAGGGACACAGGGGCTGAAGCTTTCTTT. It specifies CASRDTGAEAFF.